This TCR beta chain derives from a study of CD8 T cells in ankylosing spondylitis. Study findings and constraints: Disease-linked clones reportedly concentrated significantly in matched ankylosing spondylitis synovial fluid. Eight highly homologous variants made up a TCR beta motif, and this motif appeared characteristic of ankylosing spondylitis blood. Reactive arthritis synovial fluid and blood previously showed some of these motif variants. Disease-associated clonotypes exhibited CD8+ identity and were relatively infrequent in peripheral blood.

This clonotype has only a few counts. Antigen unknown. Trimming stripped 5 bases from V and 1 base from J, with 12 bases between. The CDR3 loop spans 14 amino acids. Germline V lookup: CDR1 SGHTA, CDR2 FQGNSA. The TCR beta libraries were generated through quantitative 5'-RACE incorporating molecular barcodes. MiXCR, run by TCRdb on the 5' RACE reads, gives a single entry per CDR3 protein. In the table there are roughly 350,000 distinct CDR3 sequences, approximately 8% of which are singletons. Input material: blood, either unsorted or a sorted T cell fraction (not recorded which). The TCR sequence derives from a male donor with ankylosing spondylitis. J is TRBJ2-7 and V is TRBV7-2; D unclear. CDR3 DNA sequence: TGTGCCAGCAGCGGAGTGAGTGGATCCTACGAGCAGTACTTC. This sequence encodes CASSGVSGSYEQYF.